This T cell receptor beta chain was sequenced during a study of PD-1 blockade in classical Hodgkin lymphoma. The study, taken as a whole, reports: The repertoire differences lack a defined cause, possibly disease activity or prior therapy. Complete responders entered with baseline diversity on par with newly diagnosed patients, the results showed.

Remarks on this clone: Its cognate antigen is unknown.

Clones were read by immunoSEQ multiplex PCR, and TCRdb kept only the in-frame ones, dropping some. The data hold tens of thousands of clones, with about 75% observed a single time. The time point: cycle 4 day 1 (C4D1), after five to seven weeks of nivolumab. Exposure to brentuximab vedotin varied, and each patient had relapsed following autologous stem cell transplantation. Each best response was a complete response, a partial response or progressive disease. Germline CDR1 reads WNHNN; CDR2 reads SYGVQD (reference sequence). V dropped 5 bases and J dropped 3; count of bases not matched to a gene: 6. CDR3 length: 15 amino acids.

Sample: peripheral blood mononuclear cells (PBMCs), taken before the fourth cycle of nivolumab. The TCR was taken from a human donor with classical Hodgkin lymphoma. The J gene is TRBJ2-7, the V gene TRBV10-1; TRBD2 matches at 11 bases. CDR3 DNA sequence: TGCGCCAGCAGTACCGGACTAGCGGGCCTCTACGAGCAGTACTTC. This encodes CASSTGLAGLYEQYF.